This TCR beta chain was documented in a study of T-cell reconstitution after alpha-beta-depleted transplantation in children. Preparation of the TCRbeta library involved a method that used unique molecular identifiers. TCRdb reprocessed the PCR reads with MiXCR, giving one entry per CDR3 protein. The sample lists some 600,000 distinct CDR3 sequences, 10% to 15% occurring once. This clonotype was seen only a few times. Germline V lookup: CDR1 SGHDN, CDR2 FVKESK. The CDR3 has 11 residues. V lost 3 bases and J 12 bases, leaving 9 bases between the germline ends. The material was PBMCs, mostly from graft donor cells, obtained 360 days after TCRalphabeta/CD19-depleted stem cell transplant. The V gene is TRBV14, the J gene TRBJ2-1, with D perhaps TRBD2 (7 bases). The sequence derives from a male patient between 5 and 17 years old who had a stem cell transplant for acute myeloid leukemia, so the T cells may come from the graft donor. The CDR3 is CASSQGGAQFF. CDR3 coding DNA: TGTGCCAGCAGCCAGGGGGGGGCGCAGTTCTTC.